The entry that follows covers one TCR beta chain sequence. The CDR3 loop spans 15 amino acids. The V end was cut by 6 bases, the J end by 0 bases, with 15 bases between. The germline V gene has CDR1 ENHRY and CDR2 SYGVKD. Patients who underwent sequencing had shown CD8+CD57+ cell expansion by flow cytometry. No therapy had been given to the patients at the time of blood sampling. It was genomic DNA that served as the template for profiling TCR beta VDJ and CDR3. TCRdb independently ran MiXCR on the reads; one entry per CDR3 protein. The profile covers 150,000 to 200,000 distinct CDR3 sequences, with around 48% appearing a single time and more than 30% taken by the ten largest. This record belongs to a study of CD8+CD57+ T cells in acquired aplastic anemia.

The chain joins TRBV10-3 to TRBJ2-7, with a tentative D call TRBD1 (6 bases). The receptor's source is a human donor with aplastic anemia. Sequencing was carried out using sorted CD4+, CD8+, or CD8+CD57+ T cells (not recorded which) from PBMCs. CDR3 sequence reads: CAISESSQGSYEQYF. In nucleotides, the CDR3 is TGTGCCATCAGCGAATCCTCACAGGGCTCCTACGAGCAGTACTTC.